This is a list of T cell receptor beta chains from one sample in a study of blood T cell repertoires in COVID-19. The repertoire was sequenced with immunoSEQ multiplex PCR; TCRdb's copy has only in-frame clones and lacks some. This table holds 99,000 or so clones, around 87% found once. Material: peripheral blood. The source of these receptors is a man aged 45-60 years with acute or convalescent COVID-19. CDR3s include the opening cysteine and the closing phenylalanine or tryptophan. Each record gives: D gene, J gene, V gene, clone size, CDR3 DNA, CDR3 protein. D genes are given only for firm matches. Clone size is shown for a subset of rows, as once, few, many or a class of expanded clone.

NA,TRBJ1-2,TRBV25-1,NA,TGTGCCAGCACCGATCGGTGGGGCCGTGGCTACACCTTC,CASTDRWGRGYTF
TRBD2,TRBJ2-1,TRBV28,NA,TGTGCCAGCAGTTTCGGGATTAGCGGGAGGGCCGGGAATGAGCAGTTCTTC,CASSFGISGRAGNEQFF
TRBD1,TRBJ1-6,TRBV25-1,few,TGTGCCAGCGGTCAGGGGGGATATAATTCACCCCTCCACTTT,CASGQGGYNSPLHF
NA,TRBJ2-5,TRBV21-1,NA,TGTGCCAGCAGCAAAGCCAGGGAAGAGACCCAGTACTTC,CASSKAREETQYF
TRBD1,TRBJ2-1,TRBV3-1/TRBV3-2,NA,TGTGCCAGCAGCCGGGACAGCTCCTACAATGAGCAGTTCTTC,CASSRDSSYNEQFF
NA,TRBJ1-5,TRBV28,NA,TGTGCCAGCAGTTTGGGGACAAGGAACAATCAGCCCCAGCATTTT,CASSLGTRNNQPQHF
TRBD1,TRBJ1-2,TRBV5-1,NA,TGCGCCAGCAGCATGACAGGGAACTATGGCTACACCTTC,CASSMTGNYGYTF
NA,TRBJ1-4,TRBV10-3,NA,TGTGCCATCAGTGAGTCTACAACTAATGAAAAACTGTTTTTT,CAISESTTNEKLFF
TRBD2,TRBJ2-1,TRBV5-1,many,TGCGCCAGCTCACCGGGACTAGCGGCTTACAATGAGCAGTTCTTC,CASSPGLAAYNEQFF
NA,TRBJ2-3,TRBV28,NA,TGTGCCAGTGCTAAAAAGGGGTTGGCGCAGTATTTT,CASAKKGLAQYF
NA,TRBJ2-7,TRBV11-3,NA,TGTGCCAGCAGCTTGGGGCCGGGTTGGACCTACGAGCAGTACTTC,CASSLGPGWTYEQYF
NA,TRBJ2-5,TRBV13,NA,TGTGCCAGCAGCTTAGGCCGGGGGGAGACCCAGTACTTC,CASSLGRGETQYF
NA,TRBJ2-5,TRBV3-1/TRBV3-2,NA,TGTGCCAGCAGCCAAGTAGATTCTGGAGAGACCCAGTACTTC,CASSQVDSGETQYF
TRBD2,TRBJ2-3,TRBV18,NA,TGTGCCAGCTCACCGCCGGGACTAGCGGGAGCGAATACGCAGTATTTT,CASSPPGLAGANTQYF
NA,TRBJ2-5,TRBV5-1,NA,TGCGCCAGCAGCGTCGCGTCCCAAGAGACCCAGTACTTC,CASSVASQETQYF
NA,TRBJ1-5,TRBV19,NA,TGTGCCAGTACCCTGGGAGGCAATCAGCCCCAGCATTTT,CASTLGGNQPQHF
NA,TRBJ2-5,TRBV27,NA,TGTGCCAGCAGCCCTTTCACAGGACAAGAGACCCAGTACTTC,CASSPFTGQETQYF
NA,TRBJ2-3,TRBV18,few,TGTGCCAGCTCATCGGCCGGGGTGAGAGATACGCAGTATTTT,CASSSAGVRDTQYF
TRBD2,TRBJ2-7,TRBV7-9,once,TGTGCCAGCAGCTTCCTCGGGGAGGGCCGCGCGTTCCACGAGCAGTACTTC,CASSFLGEGRAFHEQYF
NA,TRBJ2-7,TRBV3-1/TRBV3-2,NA,TGTGCCAGCAGGGCAGCGACTCGTCGGGAGCAGTACTTC,CASRAATRREQYF
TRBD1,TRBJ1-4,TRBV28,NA,TGTGCCAGCAGTCCGACAGGGAGAGATGAAAAACTGTTTTTT,CASSPTGRDEKLFF
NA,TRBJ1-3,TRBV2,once,TGTGCCAGCAGTTTGACAGGCGACTCTGGAAACACCATATATTTT,CASSLTGDSGNTIYF
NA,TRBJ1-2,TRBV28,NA,TGTGCCAGCAGTATAGGGGGTCGGGGTGGCTACACCTTC,CASSIGGRGGYTF
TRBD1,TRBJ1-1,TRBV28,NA,TGTGCCAGCAGTTTATCAGGGGGTGGCACTGAAGCTTTCTTT,CASSLSGGGTEAFF
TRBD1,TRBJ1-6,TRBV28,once,TGTGCCAGCAGACCGCCGCAGGGGGCAAATTCACCCCTCCACTTT,CASRPPQGANSPLHF
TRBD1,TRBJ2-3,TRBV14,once,TGTGCCAGCAGCAGGACAGGGGTGAGCACAGATACGCAGTATTTT,CASSRTGVSTDTQYF
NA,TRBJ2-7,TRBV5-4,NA,TGTGCCAGCAGCTTGGGGGCGGGGTCCTACGAGCAGTACTTC,CASSLGAGSYEQYF
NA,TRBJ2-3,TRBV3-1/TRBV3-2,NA,TGTGCCAGCAGCCAAGGGCTAAGACTTAGCACAGATACGCAGTATTTT,CASSQGLRLSTDTQYF
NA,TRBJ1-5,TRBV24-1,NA,TGTGCCACCAGTGATTCTGGCAGGGATAGCAATCAGCCCCAGCATTTT,CATSDSGRDSNQPQHF
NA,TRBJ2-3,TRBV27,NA,TGTGCCAGCAGGACAGGAACTGGCACAGATACGCAGTATTTT,CASRTGTGTDTQYF
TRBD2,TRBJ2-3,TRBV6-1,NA,TGTGCCAGCAGTGAAAACGTCCTTCGGGGGGCAGATACGCAGTATTTT,CASSENVLRGADTQYF
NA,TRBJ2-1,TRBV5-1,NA,TGCGCCAGCAGACCCGAAAGCAGGGCCTACAATGAGCAGTTCTTC,CASRPESRAYNEQFF
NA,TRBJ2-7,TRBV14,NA,TGTGCCAGCAGCCAAAGAGGAGCGCTGAACTACGAGCAGTACTTC,CASSQRGALNYEQYF
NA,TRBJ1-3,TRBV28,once,TGTGCCAGCACACCCGGCTCTGGAAACACCATATATTTT,CASTPGSGNTIYF
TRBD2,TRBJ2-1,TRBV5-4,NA,TGTGCCAGCAGGTGGACTAGCGGGACGATCCTCCCGTTCTTC,CASRWTSGTILPFF
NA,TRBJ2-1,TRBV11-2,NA,TGTGCCAGCAGCTTAGACTCCCCGCGGGAGTTCTTC,CASSLDSPREFF
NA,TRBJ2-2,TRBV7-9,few,TGTGCCAGCAGCTTCTATGGGGCAGGAGCCGGGGAGCTGTTTTTT,CASSFYGAGAGELFF
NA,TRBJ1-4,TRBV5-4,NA,TGTGCCAGCAGCGCCCATCAGGGGAGCAATGAAAAACTGTTTTTT,CASSAHQGSNEKLFF
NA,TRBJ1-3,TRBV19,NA,TGTGCCAGTAGTATCAGGTTCAGCTCTGGAAACACCATATATTTT,CASSIRFSSGNTIYF
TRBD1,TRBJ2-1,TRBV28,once,TGTGCCAGCAGTTGGGACAGGCAGTTCTTC,CASSWDRQFF
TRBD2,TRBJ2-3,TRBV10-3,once,TGTGCCATCAGTGTCCAGGGACTAGCGGGAGGACCTAGCACAGATACGCAGTATTTT,CAISVQGLAGGPSTDTQYF
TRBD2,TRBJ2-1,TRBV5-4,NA,TGTGCCAGCAGAAGACTAGCGGGAGGTCTCAATGAGCAGTTCTTC,CASRRLAGGLNEQFF